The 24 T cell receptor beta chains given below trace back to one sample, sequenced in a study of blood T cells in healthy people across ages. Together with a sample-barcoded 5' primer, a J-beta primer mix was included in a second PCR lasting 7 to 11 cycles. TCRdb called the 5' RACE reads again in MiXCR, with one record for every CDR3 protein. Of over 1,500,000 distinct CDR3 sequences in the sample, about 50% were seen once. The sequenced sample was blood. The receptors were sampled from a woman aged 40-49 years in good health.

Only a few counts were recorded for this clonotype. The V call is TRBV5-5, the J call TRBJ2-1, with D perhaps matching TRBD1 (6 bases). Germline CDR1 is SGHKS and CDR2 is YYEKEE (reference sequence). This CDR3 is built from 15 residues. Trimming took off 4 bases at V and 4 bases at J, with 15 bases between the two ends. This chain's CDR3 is CASSRDPGQYNEQFF. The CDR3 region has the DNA TGTGCCAGCAGCAGAGACCCGGGACAATACAATGAGCAGTTCTTC.

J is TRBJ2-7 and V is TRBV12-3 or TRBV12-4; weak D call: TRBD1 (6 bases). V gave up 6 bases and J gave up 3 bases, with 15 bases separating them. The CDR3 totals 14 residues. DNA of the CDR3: TGTGCCAGCAGACCTGGGGGCAAACTCTACGAGCAGTACTTC. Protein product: CASRPGGKLYEQYF.

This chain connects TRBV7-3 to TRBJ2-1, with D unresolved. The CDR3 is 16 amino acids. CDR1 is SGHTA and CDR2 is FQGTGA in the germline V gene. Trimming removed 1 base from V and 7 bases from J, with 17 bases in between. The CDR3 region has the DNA TGTGCCAGCAGCTTAAACGGTATGAATTCCAGGAATGAGCAGTTCTTC. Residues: CASSLNGMNSRNEQFF.

Here the CDR3 reads CSAKTENSNQPQHF. The CDR3 DNA reads TGCAGTGCTAAGACGGAAAATAGCAATCAGCCCCAGCATTTT. V gene TRBV20-1 combines with J gene TRBJ1-5; D remains unclear. The CDR3 runs 14 residues. Trimming removed 4 bases at V and 0 bases at J, with 10 bases between. Germline V lookup: CDR1 DFQATT, CDR2 SNEGSKA (reference sequence).

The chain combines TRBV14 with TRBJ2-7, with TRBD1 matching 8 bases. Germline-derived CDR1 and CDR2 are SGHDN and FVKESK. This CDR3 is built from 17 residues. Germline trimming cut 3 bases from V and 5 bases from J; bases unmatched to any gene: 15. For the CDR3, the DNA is TGTGCCAGCAGCCAGAGAGTGAGGACAGGGTTCGGTCACGAGCAGTACTTC. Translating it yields CASSQRVRTGFGHEQYF.

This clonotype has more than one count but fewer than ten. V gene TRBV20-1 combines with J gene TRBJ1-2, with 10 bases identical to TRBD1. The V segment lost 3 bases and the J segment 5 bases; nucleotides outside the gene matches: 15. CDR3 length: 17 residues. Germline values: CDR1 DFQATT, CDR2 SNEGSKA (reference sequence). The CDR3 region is CSARGFPGQGYLYGYTF. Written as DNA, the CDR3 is TGCAGTGCTAGGGGGTTTCCGGGACAGGGGTACCTTTATGGCTACACCTTC.

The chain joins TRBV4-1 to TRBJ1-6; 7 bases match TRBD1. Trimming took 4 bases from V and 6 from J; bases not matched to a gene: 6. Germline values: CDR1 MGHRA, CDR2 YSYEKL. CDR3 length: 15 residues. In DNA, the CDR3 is TGCGCCAGCAGCCCCCCAGGGGGAAGTAATTCACCCCTCCACTTT. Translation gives CASSPPGGSNSPLHF.

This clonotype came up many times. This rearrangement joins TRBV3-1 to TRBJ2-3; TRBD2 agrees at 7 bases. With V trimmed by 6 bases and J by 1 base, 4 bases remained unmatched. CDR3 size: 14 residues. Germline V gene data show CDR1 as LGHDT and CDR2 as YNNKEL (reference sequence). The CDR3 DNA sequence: TGTGCCAGCAGTCGAAGCGGGGGCACAGATACGCAGTATTTT. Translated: CASSRSGGTDTQYF.

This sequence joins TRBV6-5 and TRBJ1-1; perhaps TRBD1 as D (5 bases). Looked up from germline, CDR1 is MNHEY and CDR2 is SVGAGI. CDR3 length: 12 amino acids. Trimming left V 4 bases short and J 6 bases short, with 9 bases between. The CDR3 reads CASSSGSPEAFF. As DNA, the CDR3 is TGTGCCAGCAGTTCAGGGTCCCCTGAAGCTTTCTTT.

The DNA of the CDR3 is TGTGCCAGCAGTCCAGCCGGGACAGAGTCCTACAATGAGCAGTTCTTC. The encoded protein is CASSPAGTESYNEQFF. The chain joins TRBV12-3 or TRBV12-4 to TRBJ2-1; 7 bases are shared with TRBD1. V was pared by 5 bases and J by 1 base, with 8 bases of the junction left unmatched. The CDR3 loop spans 16 amino acids.

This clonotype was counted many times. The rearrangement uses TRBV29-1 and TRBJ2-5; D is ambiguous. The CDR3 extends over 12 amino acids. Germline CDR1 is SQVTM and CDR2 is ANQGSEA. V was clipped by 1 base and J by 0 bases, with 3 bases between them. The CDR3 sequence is CSVEVHQETQYF. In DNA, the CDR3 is TGCAGCGTTGAAGTCCACCAAGAGACCCAGTACTTC.

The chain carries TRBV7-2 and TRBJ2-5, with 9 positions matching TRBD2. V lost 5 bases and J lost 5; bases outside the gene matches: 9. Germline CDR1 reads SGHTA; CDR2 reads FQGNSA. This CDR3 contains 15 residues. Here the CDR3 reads CASSPSSGEVETQYF. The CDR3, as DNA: TGTGCCAGCAGCCCGTCTAGCGGGGAGGTCGAGACCCAGTACTTC.

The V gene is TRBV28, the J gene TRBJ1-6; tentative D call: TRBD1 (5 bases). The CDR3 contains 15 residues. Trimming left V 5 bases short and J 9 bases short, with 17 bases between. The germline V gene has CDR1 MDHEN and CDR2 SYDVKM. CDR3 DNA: TGTGCCAGCAGTCTAGGGGAGCTATCTACTTCACCCCTCCACTTT. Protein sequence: CASSLGELSTSPLHF.

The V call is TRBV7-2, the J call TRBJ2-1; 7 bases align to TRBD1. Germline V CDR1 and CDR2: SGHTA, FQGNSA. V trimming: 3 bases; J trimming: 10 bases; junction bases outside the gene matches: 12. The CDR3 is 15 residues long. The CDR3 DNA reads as TGTGCCAGCAGCTTTACAAGACGGACAGGCCTGGAGCAGTTCTTC. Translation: CASSFTRRTGLEQFF.

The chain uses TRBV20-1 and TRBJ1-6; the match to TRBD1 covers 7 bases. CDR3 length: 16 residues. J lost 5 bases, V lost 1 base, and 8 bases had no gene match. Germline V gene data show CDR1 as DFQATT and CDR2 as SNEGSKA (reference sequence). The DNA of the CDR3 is TGCAGTGCTAGAGCAATACAGGGGTTAAATAATTCACCCCTCCACTTT. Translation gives CSARAIQGLNNSPLHF.

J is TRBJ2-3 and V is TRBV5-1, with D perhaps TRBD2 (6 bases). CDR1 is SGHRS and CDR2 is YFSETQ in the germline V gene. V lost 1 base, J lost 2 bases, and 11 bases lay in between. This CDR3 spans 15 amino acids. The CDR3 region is CASSLRTKATDTQYF. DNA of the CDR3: TGCGCCAGCAGCTTGCGGACTAAAGCCACAGATACGCAGTATTTT.

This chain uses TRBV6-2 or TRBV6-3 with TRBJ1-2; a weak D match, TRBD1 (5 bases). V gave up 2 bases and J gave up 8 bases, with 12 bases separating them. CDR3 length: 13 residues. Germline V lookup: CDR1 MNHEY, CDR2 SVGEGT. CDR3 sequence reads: CASSYEGREGYTF. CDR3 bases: TGTGCCAGCAGTTACGAGGGCAGGGAAGGCTACACCTTC.

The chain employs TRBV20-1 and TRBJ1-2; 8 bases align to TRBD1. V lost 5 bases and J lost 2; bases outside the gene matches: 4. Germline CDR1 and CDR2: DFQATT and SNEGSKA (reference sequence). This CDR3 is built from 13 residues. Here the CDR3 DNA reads TGCAGTGCTGCCGGGACAGGAAACTATGGCTACACCTTC. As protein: CSAAGTGNYGYTF.

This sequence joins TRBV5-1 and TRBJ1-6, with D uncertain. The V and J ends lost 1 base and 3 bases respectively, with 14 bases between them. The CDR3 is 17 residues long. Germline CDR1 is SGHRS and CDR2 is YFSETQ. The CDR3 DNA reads TGCGCCAGCAGCTTGTCTTCGCCGGGAAACTATAATTCACCCCTCCACTTT. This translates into CASSLSSPGNYNSPLHF.

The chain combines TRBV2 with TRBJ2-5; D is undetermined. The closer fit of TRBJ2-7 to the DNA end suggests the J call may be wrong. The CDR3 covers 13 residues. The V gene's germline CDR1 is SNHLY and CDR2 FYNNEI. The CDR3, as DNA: TGTGCCAGCAGTGATTTGGAGAGGCACGAGCAGTACTTC. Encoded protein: CASSDLERHEQYF.

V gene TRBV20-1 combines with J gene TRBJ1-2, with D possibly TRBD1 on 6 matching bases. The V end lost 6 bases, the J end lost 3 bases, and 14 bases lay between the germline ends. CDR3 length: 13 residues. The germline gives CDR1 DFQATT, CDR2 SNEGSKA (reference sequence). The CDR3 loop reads CSAHETGHYGYTF. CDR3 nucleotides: TGCAGTGCACACGAAACAGGGCACTATGGCTACACCTTC.

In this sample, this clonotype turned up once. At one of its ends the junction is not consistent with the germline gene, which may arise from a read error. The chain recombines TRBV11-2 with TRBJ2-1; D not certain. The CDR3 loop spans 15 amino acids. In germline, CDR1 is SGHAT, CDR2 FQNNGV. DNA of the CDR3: TGTGCCGGCAGCTTAGTACAGTTATCCTACAATGAGCAGTTCTTC. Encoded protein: CAGSLVQLSYNEQFF.

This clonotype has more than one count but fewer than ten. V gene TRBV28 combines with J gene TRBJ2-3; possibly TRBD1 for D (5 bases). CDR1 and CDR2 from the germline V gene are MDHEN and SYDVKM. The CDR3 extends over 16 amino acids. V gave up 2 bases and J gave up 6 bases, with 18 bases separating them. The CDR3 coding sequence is TGTGCCAGCAGTTTAGGTGGGGCGCGTATTCCTGATACGCAGTATTTT. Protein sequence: CASSLGGARIPDTQYF.

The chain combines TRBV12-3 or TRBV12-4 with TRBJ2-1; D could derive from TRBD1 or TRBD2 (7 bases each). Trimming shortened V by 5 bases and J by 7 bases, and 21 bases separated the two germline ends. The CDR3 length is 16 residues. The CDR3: CASSPSGGGYLNEQFF. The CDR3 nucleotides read TGTGCCAGCAGTCCTAGCGGAGGGGGCTATTTGAATGAGCAGTTCTTC.